This TCR beta chain was sequenced during a study of T-cell reconstitution after alpha-beta-depleted transplantation in children. The CDR3 is made up of 15 amino acids. The germline CDR1 and CDR2 sequences are SGHVS and FNYEAQ. The junction had 8 bases not matched to a gene; V was cut back by 3 bases and J by 3 bases. This clonotype was counted between two and nine times. Unique molecular identifiers were used in preparing the TCRbeta library. TCRdb reanalysed the PCR reads using MiXCR and keeps one entry per CDR3 protein. The sample holds roughly 500,000 distinct CDR3 sequences, about 33% seen once. The clonotype was recovered from a human donor who donated a stem cell graft to a child with aplastic anemia. V and J are TRBV7-6 and TRBJ2-7, with 7 positions matching TRBD1. The input for sequencing was PBMCs from the stem cell graft donor, taken from the stem cell graft. CDR3 in amino acids: CASSLPGQRHYEQYF. In DNA form, the CDR3 reads TGTGCCAGCAGCTTGCCGGGACAGCGACACTACGAGCAGTACTTC.